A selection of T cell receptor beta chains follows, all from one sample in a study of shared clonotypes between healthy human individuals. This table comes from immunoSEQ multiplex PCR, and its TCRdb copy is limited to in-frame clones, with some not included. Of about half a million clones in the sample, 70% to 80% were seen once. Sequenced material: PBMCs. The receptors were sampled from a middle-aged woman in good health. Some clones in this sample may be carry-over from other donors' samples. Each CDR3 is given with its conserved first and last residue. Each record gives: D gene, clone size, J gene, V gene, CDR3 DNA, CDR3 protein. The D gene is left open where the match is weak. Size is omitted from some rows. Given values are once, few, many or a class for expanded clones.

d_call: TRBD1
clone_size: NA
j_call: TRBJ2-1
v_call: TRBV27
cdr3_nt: TGTGCCAGCAGTAAGAGGGGGCAGCTCTCCTACAATGAGCAGTTCTTC
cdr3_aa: CASSKRGQLSYNEQFF

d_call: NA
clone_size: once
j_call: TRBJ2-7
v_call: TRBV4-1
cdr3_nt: TGCGCCAGCAGCCAAGGAGCGCCGTCCTACGAGCAGTACTTC
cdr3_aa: CASSQGAPSYEQYF

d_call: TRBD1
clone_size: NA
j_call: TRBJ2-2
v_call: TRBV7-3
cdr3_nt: TGTGCCAGCAGCGAAGACAGGGTCACCGGGGAGCTGTTTTTT
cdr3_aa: CASSEDRVTGELFF

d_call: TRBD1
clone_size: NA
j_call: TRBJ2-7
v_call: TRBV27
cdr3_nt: TGTGCCAGCAGTAATGGGGACAGGGCAAGCTCCTACGAGCAGTACTTC
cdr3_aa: CASSNGDRASSYEQYF

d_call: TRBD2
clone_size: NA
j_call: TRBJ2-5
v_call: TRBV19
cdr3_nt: TGTGCCAGTAGCGAACTAGCGGGAGGTGGAGAGACCCAGTACTTC
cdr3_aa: CASSELAGGGETQYF

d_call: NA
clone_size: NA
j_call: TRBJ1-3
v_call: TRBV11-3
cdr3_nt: TGTGCCAGCAGCCTAGGAGGAACGAGGTCTGGAAACACCATATATTTT
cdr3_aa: CASSLGGTRSGNTIYF

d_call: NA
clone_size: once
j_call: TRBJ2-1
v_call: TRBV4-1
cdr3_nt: TGCGCCAGCAGCCAGAGAAGGGCAGTAGGGAGTGTCTACAATGAGCAGTTCTTC
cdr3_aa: CASSQRRAVGSVYNEQFF

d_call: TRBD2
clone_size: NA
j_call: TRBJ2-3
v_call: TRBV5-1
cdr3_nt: TGCGCCAGCCTTTTAGCGGGATCTCCCTCCGATACGCAGTATTTT
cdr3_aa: CASLLAGSPSDTQYF

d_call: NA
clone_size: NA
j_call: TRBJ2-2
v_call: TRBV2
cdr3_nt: TGTGCCAGCAGTGACAAAAGCACCGGGGAGCTGTTTTTT
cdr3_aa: CASSDKSTGELFF

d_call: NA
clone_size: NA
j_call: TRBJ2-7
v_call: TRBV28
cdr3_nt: TGTGCCAGCAGTTTCGGCGGGACGGGGACCTACGAGCAGTACTTC
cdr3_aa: CASSFGGTGTYEQYF

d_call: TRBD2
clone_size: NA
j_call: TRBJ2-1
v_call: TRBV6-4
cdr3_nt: TGTGCCAGCAGTCTAGCGGCTGTAAGCAATGAGCAGTTCTTC
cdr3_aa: CASSLAAVSNEQFF

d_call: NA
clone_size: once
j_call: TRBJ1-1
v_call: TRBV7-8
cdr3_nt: TGTGCCAGCAGCTTAGCCATGGAGGCAGCAGAAGCTTTCTTT
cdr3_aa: CASSLAMEAAEAFF